The rows below give T cell receptor beta chains drawn from one sample of a study of OX40 agonist ivuxolimab in advanced cancers. Produced via immunoSEQ multiplex PCR; TCRdb's table is partial and in-frame only. The sample includes some 45,000 clones, 70% to 85% seen only once; the top ten take roughly 25%. The material was CD4+ or CD8+ T cells sorted from blood, obtained in a trial of the OX40 agonist ivuxolimab. The receptors shown here come from an adult with an advanced solid tumor such as melanoma, head and neck, liver or kidney cancer. The CDR3 runs from the conserved cysteine through the conserved F or W. The D gene is left open where the match is weak. Not all rows give a size; the values are once, few, many and, for expanded clones, a class.

14,TRBV14,.,.,TRBJ2-5,TGTGCCAGCGGAGCCCTCGGGGGACAAGAGACCCAGTACTTC,CASGALGGQETQYF
17,TRBV19,.,.,TRBJ2-6,TGTGCCAGTAGTAGGACACCAGGGTCTTCTGGGGCCAACGTCCTGACTTTC,CASSRTPGSSGANVLTF
15,TRBV25-1,.,.,TRBJ2-7,TGTGCCAGCAGTGACGGGCGGGTCCTCACCTACGAGCAGTACTTC,CASSDGRVLTYEQYF
13,TRBV4-1,.,.,TRBJ2-7,TGCGCCAGCAGCCAAGAACCGGGCTACGAGCAGTACTTC,CASSQEPGYEQYF
16,TRBV7-8,.,.,TRBJ2-4,TGTGCCAGCAGCTTAGCGGCAGTCCCAGCCAAAAACATTCAGTACTTC,CASSLAAVPAKNIQYF
13,TRBV7-2,.,.,TRBJ2-7,TGTGCCAGCAGCTTAGAATATATTTACGAGCAGTACTTC,CASSLEYIYEQYF
15,TRBV27,.,TRBD1,TRBJ2-2,TGTGCCAGCAGCCTATCGACAGGGGGGACCGGGGAGCTGTTTTTT,CASSLSTGGTGELFF
15,TRBV9,.,.,TRBJ2-7,TGTGCCAGCAGCGTAGCCGGCTTCTCCCCGGGGGAGCAGTACTTC,CASSVAGFSPGEQYF
18,TRBV12-5,.,TRBD2,TRBJ2-2,TGTGCTAGTGGTTTAGCCGGGACTAGCGGGGGACCCACCGGGGAGCTGTTTTTT,CASGLAGTSGGPTGELFF
15,TRBV28,few,.,TRBJ2-5,TGTGCCAGCAGATCCGGGGGCGGAGGGAAAGAGACCCAGTACTTC,CASRSGGGGKETQYF
13,TRBV5-6,.,.,TRBJ1-1,TGTGCCAGCAGCTTCGCACTCAACACTGAAGCTTTCTTT,CASSFALNTEAFF
15,TRBV7-6,once,.,TRBJ2-7,TGTGCCAGCAGCTTATCGGGCGCGGTATTGGGCGAGCAGTACTTC,CASSLSGAVLGEQYF
14,TRBV27,.,.,TRBJ2-7,TGTGCCAGCACCCCGAGGCCCGGGAGCTACGAGCAGTACTTC,CASTPRPGSYEQYF
15,TRBV9,.,TRBD2,TRBJ2-2,TGTGCCAGCTCTCCTAGCGGGAGGACAGCCGGGGAGCTGTTTTTT,CASSPSGRTAGELFF
16,TRBV21-1,.,.,TRBJ2-7,TGTGCCAGCACCGTAATATCCCATGGACAGACTTACGAGCAGTACTTC,CASTVISHGQTYEQYF
15,TRBV4-3,.,TRBD2,TRBJ2-7,TGCGCCAGCAGCCGGGGACTAGCGGCGACCTACGAGCAGTACTTC,CASSRGLAATYEQYF
15,TRBV19,.,.,TRBJ2-1,TGTGCCAGTAGTATAGCTAGCGACCCCTACAATGAGCAGTTCTTC,CASSIASDPYNEQFF
14,TRBV11-1,.,.,TRBJ2-5,TGTGCCAGCAGCCCGTCTTCAGGGACAGAGACCCAGTACTTC,CASSPSSGTETQYF
15,TRBV5-5,.,.,TRBJ1-1,TGTGCCAGCAGTACCGGGCCCTCGCTGAACACTGAAGCTTTCTTT,CASSTGPSLNTEAFF
15,TRBV7-2,once,.,TRBJ1-5,TGTGCCAGCAGCCCAGGTCAGGGAGGCAATCAGCCCCAGCATTTT,CASSPGQGGNQPQHF
14,TRBV7-2,.,.,TRBJ2-3,TGTGCCAGCAGTTCCGCCTGGGGAGCGGATACGCAGTATTTT,CASSSAWGADTQYF
15,TRBV6-5,.,TRBD1,TRBJ1-3,TGTGCCAGCAGTTACGCCAGGGGGCTCGGAAACACCATATATTTT,CASSYARGLGNTIYF
15,TRBV11-2,.,TRBD2,TRBJ2-7,TGTGCCAGCAGCTCGCTAGCGGGAGGCTCCTACGAGCAGTACTTC,CASSSLAGGSYEQYF
15,TRBV9,.,.,TRBJ2-2,TGTGCCAGCAGTCTTAGCGGCCCGAACACCGGGGAGCTGTTTTTT,CASSLSGPNTGELFF
15,TRBV4-1,.,.,TRBJ1-3,TGCGCCAGCAGCCAAGATAGCAGGGCTGGAAACACCATATATTTT,CASSQDSRAGNTIYF
15,TRBV10-1,.,TRBD1,TRBJ2-3,TGCGCCAGCAGTGCGGGTGTCAGGGGGCGGAGGACGCAGTATTTT,CASSAGVRGRRTQYF
13,TRBV5-6,medium-sized,TRBD2,TRBJ2-7,TGTGCCAGCAGCTTGGATACTAGCGGCGAGCAGTACTTC,CASSLDTSGEQYF
12,TRBV27,.,TRBD2,TRBJ2-7,TGTGCCAGCACTAGCGGGCTACGCGAGCAGTACTTC,CASTSGLREQYF
14,TRBV7-6,.,TRBD1,TRBJ2-1,TGTGCCAGCAGCCCCGGGACAGGGTTAGGTGAGCAGTTCTTC,CASSPGTGLGEQFF
19,TRBV14,few,.,TRBJ1-5,TGTGCCAGCAGCCAAGATTGGGAGCAGGTCGAGTATAGCAATCAGCCCCAGCATTTT,CASSQDWEQVEYSNQPQHF
15,TRBV7-2,.,.,TRBJ2-7,TGTGCCAGCAGCTTAGATGGGGGCGGAACCTACGAGCAGTACTTC,CASSLDGGGTYEQYF